The rows below give T cell receptor beta chains drawn from one sample of a study of blood T cell repertoires in COVID-19. TCRdb's table, derived via immunoSEQ multiplex PCR, lists solely in-frame clones and lacks some. This table has roughly 250,000 clones, about nine tenths appearing once. Sample: PBMCs or T cells enriched from blood (not recorded which). These receptors were obtained from a woman aged 25 to 39 with acute COVID-19. Both conserved end residues are part of each CDR3. The D gene is left open where the match is weak. The size entry is marked missing in some rows and otherwise reads once, few, many or a size class.

TRBV19	TRBJ2-2	-	-	CASPGVTGELFF	TGTGCCAGTCCGGGGGTCACCGGGGAGCTGTTTTTT
TRBV30	TRBJ1-1	-	TRBD1	CAWNYRGNTEAFF	TGTGCCTGGAACTACAGGGGGAACACTGAAGCTTTCTTT
TRBV12-3/TRBV12-4	TRBJ2-7	-	TRBD2	CASRYSGGGGQYF	TGTGCCAGCAGGTATAGCGGGGGCGGTGGGCAGTACTTC
TRBV11-2	TRBJ2-5	-	TRBD2	CASRRTSGGPQAQYF	TGTGCCAGCAGGCGGACTAGCGGGGGACCCCAGGCCCAGTACTTC
TRBV27	TRBJ1-2	-	TRBD1	CASVTGALLSNYGYTF	TGTGCCAGCGTTACAGGGGCTCTTTTGTCCAACTATGGCTACACCTTC
TRBV19	TRBJ2-1	once	TRBD1	CATRTGNEQFF	TGTGCCACCCGGACAGGGAATGAGCAGTTCTTC
TRBV2	TRBJ2-7	once	-	CASSRSNYEQYF	TGTGCCAGCTCTAGGTCCAATTACGAGCAGTACTTC
TRBV30	TRBJ1-4	-	TRBD1	CAWAPGQGREKLFF	TGTGCCTGGGCCCCGGGACAGGGACGAGAAAAACTGTTTTTT
TRBV28	TRBJ1-4	few	TRBD1	CASSFTGDEKLFF	TGTGCCAGCAGTTTTACAGGGGATGAAAAACTGTTTTTT
TRBV6-5	TRBJ2-1	-	-	CASSPREITNEQFF	TGTGCCAGCAGTCCCCGGGAGATCACCAATGAGCAGTTCTTC
TRBV27	TRBJ1-6	-	TRBD1	CASSSTRQGKSPLHF	TGTGCCAGCAGTTCCACACGACAGGGAAAATCACCCCTCCACTTT
TRBV12-3/TRBV12-4	TRBJ1-1	once	-	CASSRQTGPEAFF	TGTGCCAGCAGTCGCCAGACAGGTCCTGAAGCTTTCTTT
TRBV28	TRBJ2-7	few	TRBD2	CASSPSSGGAYEQYF	TGTGCCAGCAGCCCCTCTAGCGGGGGGGCCTACGAGCAGTACTTC
TRBV3-1/TRBV3-2	TRBJ2-5	-	-	CASSPTFGGGETQYF	TGTGCCAGCAGCCCAACCTTCGGGGGTGGAGAGACCCAGTACTTC
TRBV7-8	TRBJ1-6	-	TRBD1	CASSFGAGGDSPLHF	TGTGCCAGCAGCTTTGGTGCAGGGGGTGATTCACCCCTCCACTTT
TRBV5-1	TRBJ2-7	-	TRBD2	CASSLASGSYEQYF	TGCGCCAGCAGCTTGGCTAGCGGGAGCTACGAGCAGTACTTC
TRBV7-3	TRBJ1-2	-	TRBD1	CASSLSPGQLYGYTF	TGTGCCAGCAGCTTGTCCCCGGGACAGCTTTATGGCTACACCTTC
TRBV4-2	TRBJ2-4	-	-	CASSQDWAGVKNIQYF	TGTGCCAGCAGCCAAGATTGGGCAGGGGTCAAAAACATTCAGTACTTC
TRBV5-6	TRBJ1-1	-	-	CASSFSESRGTEAFF	TGTGCCAGCAGCTTTTCCGAGAGCAGGGGCACTGAAGCTTTCTTT
TRBV7-8	TRBJ2-1	-	TRBD2	CASSLPRTSDLYNEQFF	TGTGCCAGCAGCTTGCCCCGGACTAGCGACCTCTACAATGAGCAGTTCTTC
TRBV27	TRBJ2-7	-	-	CASSLWPGLSSYEQYF	TGTGCCAGCAGTTTATGGCCGGGATTGAGCTCCTACGAGCAGTACTTC
TRBV11-1	TRBJ2-7	-	-	CASSQGGQELGYEQYF	TGTGCCAGCAGCCAAGGCGGGCAGGAACTAGGCTACGAGCAGTACTTC
TRBV3-1/TRBV3-2	TRBJ2-2	-	TRBD2	CASSQASGSFGELFF	TGTGCCAGCAGCCAAGCTAGCGGGAGTTTCGGGGAGCTGTTTTTT
TRBV4-1	TRBJ2-5	-	TRBD2	CASSLLAGGTWETQYF	TGCGCCAGCAGCCTACTAGCGGGGGGGACCTGGGAGACCCAGTACTTC
TRBV6-6	TRBJ1-5	-	-	CASSRLSGSGTSQPQHF	TGTGCCAGCAGTCGCTTATCCGGATCAGGAACCTCTCAGCCCCAGCATTTT
TRBV10-2	TRBJ1-3	-	-	CASSESRAQTGNTIYF	TGCGCCAGCAGTGAAAGCAGGGCCCAGACTGGAAACACCATATATTTT
TRBV7-9	TRBJ1-6	-	-	CASSLSDSPLHF	TGTGCCAGCAGCTTATCAGATTCACCCCTCCACTTT
TRBV7-9	TRBJ2-3	-	-	CASSFDRNTDTQYF	TGTGCCAGCAGCTTTGACAGGAACACAGATACGCAGTATTTT
TRBV10-3	TRBJ1-6	-	-	CGGQKNSPLHF	TGTGGAGGGCAGAAAAATTCACCCCTCCACTTT